What follows describes a single T cell receptor (beta chain). The antigen remains undetermined. The method was immunoSEQ multiplex PCR; TCRdb's version includes in-frame clones alone and lacks a portion of them. The sample holds more than 70,000 clones, about 96% seen once. This sample is part of a study of T cell clonotyping in hematopoietic cell transplantation. Study-level background: Cytoreduction preceded collection of pretransplant recipient samples. Study results and caveats: No sorting was done, leaving CD4 and CD8 contributions mixed.

Time point: recipient sample about 28 days before transplant, after cytoreduction. Germline-derived CDR1 and CDR2 are MNHEY and SMNVEV (reference sequence). The CDR3 length is 13 residues. Trimming cost V 7 bases and J 2 bases, with 10 bases left between them. This material consisted of peripheral blood mononuclear cells, taken before stem cell transplant. V usage is TRBV27 and J usage is TRBJ2-3; D might be TRBD1 (5 bases). The receptor was derived from a woman aged 45 to 65 with acute myeloid leukemia. Some clones in this sample may be carry-over from other donors' samples. CDR3 bases: TGTGCCAGCACCAACAGGCACACAGATACGCAGTATTTT. As protein: CASTNRHTDTQYF.